This T cell receptor (beta chain) was identified in a study of blood T cell repertoires in COVID-19. As for the study in general: Italy, Spain and the United States were the sources of the convalescent and acute COVID-19 samples.

Clinical history reported by participants formed the basis on which cohorts were assigned. This CDR3 has 13 residues. V was shortened by 4 bases and J by 4 bases, with 12 bases between the two germline ends. CDR1 is SGHRS, CDR2 YFSETQ, per germline. Libraries were prepared by immunoSEQ multiplex PCR; TCRdb keeps only in-frame clonotypes and omits some of them. The sample contains approximately 140,000 clones, around 83% of which appear only once. Sequenced sample: PBMCs or T cells enriched from blood (not recorded which). The receptor was derived from a woman between 50 and 59 years old who had been exposed to COVID-19. J is TRBJ2-7 and V is TRBV5-1; TRBD1 is a possible D gene (5 bases). CDR3 residues: CASSQDSRYEQYF. CDR3 nucleotide sequence: TGCGCCAGCAGCCAAGACAGCCGATACGAGCAGTACTTC.